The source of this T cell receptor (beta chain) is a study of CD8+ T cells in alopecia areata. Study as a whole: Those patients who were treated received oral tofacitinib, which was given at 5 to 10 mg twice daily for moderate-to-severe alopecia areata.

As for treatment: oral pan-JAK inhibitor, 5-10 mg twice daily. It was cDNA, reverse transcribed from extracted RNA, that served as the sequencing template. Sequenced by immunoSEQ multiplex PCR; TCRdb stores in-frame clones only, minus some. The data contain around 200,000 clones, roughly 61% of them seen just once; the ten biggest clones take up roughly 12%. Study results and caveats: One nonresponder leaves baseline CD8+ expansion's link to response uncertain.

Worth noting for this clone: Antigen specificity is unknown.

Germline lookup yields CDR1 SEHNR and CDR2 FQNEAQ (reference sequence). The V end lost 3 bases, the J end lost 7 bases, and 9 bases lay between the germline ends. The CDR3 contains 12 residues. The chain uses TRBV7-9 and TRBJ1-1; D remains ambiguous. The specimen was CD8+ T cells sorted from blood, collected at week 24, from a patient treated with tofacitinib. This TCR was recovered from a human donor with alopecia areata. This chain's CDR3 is CASSFLAHEAFF. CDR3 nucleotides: TGTGCCAGCAGCTTCCTAGCCCATGAAGCTTTCTTT.